The 9 T cell receptor beta chains below all came from one sample that was sequenced in a study of radiation and T cells in renal cell carcinoma. Time point meaning: blood 4 weeks post-SBRT, at nephrectomy. Described treatment: 15 Gy SBRT to primary tumor, nephrectomy 4 weeks later. Libraries were prepared by immunoSEQ multiplex PCR; TCRdb keeps only in-frame clonotypes and omits some of them. The table lists around 74,000 clones, over 80% of them singletons, with around 2.5% in the top ten. This sample comprised blood, obtained from a patient whose treatment included radiotherapy and nephrectomy. These receptor sequences come from an older woman with renal cell carcinoma.

The gene calls are TRBV6-1 and TRBJ2-3; D may correspond to TRBD1 or TRBD2 (5 bases each). Trimming cost V 8 bases and J 6 bases, with 12 bases left between them. The CDR3 is made up of 12 amino acids. CDR1 is MNHNS, CDR2 SASEGT, per germline. CDR3 in amino acids: CASAAWDDTQYF. CDR3 nucleotide sequence: TGTGCCAGCGCCGCTTGGGACGATACGCAGTATTTT.

The V call is TRBV10-2, the J call TRBJ1-2; D unresolved. The CDR3 is made up of 12 amino acids. Germline values: CDR1 WSHSY, CDR2 SAAADI. CDR3 residues: CATTGGNYGYTF. The CDR3 coding sequence is TGCGCAACGACGGGAGGGAACTATGGCTACACCTTC.

CDR3 nucleotide sequence: TGTGCCATCAGTTCGGGACTAGCGGGGGGTAAGATCGGCGGGGAGCTGTTTTTT. Translation gives CAISSGLAGGKIGGELFF. V and J are TRBV10-3 and TRBJ2-2; 15 bases are shared with TRBD2. Germline V gene lookup returns CDR1 ENHRY and CDR2 SYGVKD. Trimming at V came to 5 bases and at J to 7 bases, leaving 11 bases not matched to a gene. The CDR3 covers 18 residues.

In this sample, this clone turned up once. This chain joins TRBV7-6 and TRBJ2-2; TRBD1 is a possible D gene (5 bases). Germline lookup yields CDR1 SGHVS and CDR2 FNYEAQ. The V end was cut by 2 bases, the J end by 7 bases, with 8 bases between. The CDR3 is made up of 13 amino acids. The CDR3 region is CASSLLQGGELFF. The DNA of the CDR3 is TGTGCCAGCAGCTTACTTCAGGGCGGGGAGCTGTTTTTT.

This clone is a singleton in its sample. The gene calls are TRBV10-1 and TRBJ1-1; D is unclear. CDR1 is WNHNN and CDR2 is SYGVQD in the germline V gene (reference sequence). V was clipped by 6 bases and J by 4 bases, with 9 bases between them. The CDR3 totals 12 residues. CDR3 nucleotide sequence: TGCGCCAGCAGCGACTTGGGCACTGAAGCTTTCTTT. As protein: CASSDLGTEAFF.

The genes are TRBV7-9 and TRBJ2-3; 9 bases map to TRBD2. Per the germline V gene, CDR1 is SEHNR and CDR2 is FQNEAQ (reference sequence). This CDR3 has 15 residues. V shed 5 bases and J 2 bases; nucleotides not matched to a gene: 5. The CDR3 here is CASSPRGGVTDTQYF. Written as DNA, the CDR3 is TGTGCCAGCAGCCCTCGCGGGGGGGTCACAGATACGCAGTATTTT.

The chain is built from TRBV28 and TRBJ1-6, with D tentatively TRBD1 (5 bases). V lost 7 bases and J 3 bases, leaving 13 bases between the germline ends. In germline, CDR1 is MDHEN, CDR2 SYDVKM. This CDR3 contains 15 residues. Written as DNA, the CDR3 is TGTGCCAGCAAGCCTAGCGGGGGCTATAATTCACCCCTCCACTTT. Its translation is CASKPSGGYNSPLHF.

The V and J genes are TRBV7-2 and TRBJ1-1; D remains ambiguous. Looked up from germline, CDR1 is SGHTA and CDR2 is FQGNSA. Between the trimmed V and J ends, which lost 3 bases and 1 base, there was a span of 9 bases. This CDR3 is built from 14 residues. The CDR3 sequence is CASSLYRENTEAFF. The CDR3 DNA reads TGTGCCAGCAGCTTGTACCGGGAGAACACTGAAGCTTTCTTT.

The J gene is TRBJ1-3, the V gene TRBV7-2; no firm D call. The CDR3 length is 15 residues. The V gene's germline CDR1 is SGHTA and CDR2 FQGNSA. V dropped 6 bases and J dropped 4 bases, with 16 bases sitting between them. CDR3 protein: CASSLTVSAGNTIYF. The CDR3, as DNA: TGTGCCAGCAGTTTGACCGTATCGGCGGGAAACACCATATATTTT.